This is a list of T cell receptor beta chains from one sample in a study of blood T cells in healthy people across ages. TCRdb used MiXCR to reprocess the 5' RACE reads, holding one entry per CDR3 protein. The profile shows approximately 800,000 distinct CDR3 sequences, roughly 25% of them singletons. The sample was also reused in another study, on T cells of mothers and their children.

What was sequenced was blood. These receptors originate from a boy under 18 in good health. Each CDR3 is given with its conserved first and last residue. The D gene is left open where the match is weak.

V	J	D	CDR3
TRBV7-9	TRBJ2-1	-	CASSFGYDYNEQFF
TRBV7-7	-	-	CASSLAEGITDEQFF
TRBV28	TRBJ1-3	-	CASSKRHQAISGNTIYF
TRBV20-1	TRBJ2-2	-	CSALKAYPSRELFF
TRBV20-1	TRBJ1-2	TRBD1	CSAPGRTGEGGYGYTF
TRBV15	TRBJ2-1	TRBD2	CATSTGGISYNEQFF
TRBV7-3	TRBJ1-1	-	CASSLGLFTEAFF
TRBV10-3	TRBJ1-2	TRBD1	CAISARDRANYGYTF
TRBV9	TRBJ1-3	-	CASSAGGRRNTIYF
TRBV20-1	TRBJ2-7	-	CSATDGAYEQYF
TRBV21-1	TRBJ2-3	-	CASNSSSAWGQLTDTQYF
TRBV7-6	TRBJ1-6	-	CASSQDLYNSPLHF
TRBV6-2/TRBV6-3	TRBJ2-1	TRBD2	CASSSLAGVSYNEQFF
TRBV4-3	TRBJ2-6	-	CASSQEDSSSGANVLTF
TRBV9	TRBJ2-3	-	CASSVGGGGQDADTQYF
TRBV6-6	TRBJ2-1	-	CASSPTTGSHEQFF
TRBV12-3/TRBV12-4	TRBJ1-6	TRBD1	CASTQRGTVPSSYNSPLHF
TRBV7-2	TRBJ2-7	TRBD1	CASSLGQGNYEQYF
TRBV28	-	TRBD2	CASSLMATSGREQFF
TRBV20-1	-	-	CSAQTPGPQFF
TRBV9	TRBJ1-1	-	CASSPRLWARNTEAFF
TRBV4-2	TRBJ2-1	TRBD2	CASSQDIEREGYNEQFF
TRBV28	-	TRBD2	CASSREVHYEQYF
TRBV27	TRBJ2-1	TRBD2	CASSPGNGRETEQFF
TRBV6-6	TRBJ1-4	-	CASTWGEKLFF
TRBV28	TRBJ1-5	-	CASSPYGVMSNQPQHF
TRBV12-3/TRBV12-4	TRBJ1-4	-	CASSLSATNEKLFF
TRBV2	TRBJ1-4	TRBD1	CASTRDSGGKLFF
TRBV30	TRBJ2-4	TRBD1	CAWRPTGERKNIQYF
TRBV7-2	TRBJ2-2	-	CASSLGSGVNTGELFF
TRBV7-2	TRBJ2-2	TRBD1	CASSSNRGLNTGELFF
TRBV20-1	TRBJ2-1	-	CSARALAAYYNEQFF
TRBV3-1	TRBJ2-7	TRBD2	CASSPGLAGGTEQYF
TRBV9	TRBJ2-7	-	CASSVATGNSYEQYF
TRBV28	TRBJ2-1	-	CASRLASYNEQFF
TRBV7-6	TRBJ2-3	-	CASSLGMADTQYF
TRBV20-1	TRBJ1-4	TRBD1	CSARAGQGVSNEKLFF
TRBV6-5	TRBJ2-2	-	CASRGFTGELFF
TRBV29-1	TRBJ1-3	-	CSVALETGNTIYF
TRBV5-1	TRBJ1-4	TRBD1	CASSLGTATTNEKLFF
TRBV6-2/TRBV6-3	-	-	CVSSYSTPGTQYF
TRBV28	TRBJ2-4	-	CASSPKQGRANIQYF
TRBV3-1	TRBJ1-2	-	CASSQGPTGSSGYTF
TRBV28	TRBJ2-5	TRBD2	CASSLGLAVQETQYF
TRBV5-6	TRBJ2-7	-	CASSLSRQRYEQYF
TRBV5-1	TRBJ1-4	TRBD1	CASSLPDDRAPGKLFF
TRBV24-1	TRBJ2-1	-	CATSDLTASSYNEQFF
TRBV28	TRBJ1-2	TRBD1	CASSTSGGSNYGYTF
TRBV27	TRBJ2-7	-	CASSLNRQAYEQYF
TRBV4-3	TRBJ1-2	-	CASSQEGANYGYTF